Listed below are T cell receptor beta chains from one sample, sequenced in a study of T cells in pancreatic ductal adenocarcinoma. Generated by immunoSEQ multiplex PCR, the TCRdb table keeps only in-frame clones and is missing some. The sample includes about 9,400 clones, approximately 67% of them seen just once. Input material: pancreatic tumor tissue. These receptors were obtained from a human donor with pancreatic ductal adenocarcinoma. Both conserved end residues are part of each CDR3. D genes are given only for firm matches. Clone sizes are given selectively: once, few, many, or a class where the clone is expanded.

>.|18|TRBV7-9|TRBJ2-1|.
CASNFEGRRVNSYNEQFF
TGTGCCAGCAACTTCGAGGGGCGCCGGGTGAATTCCTACAATGAGCAGTTCTTC
>.|17|TRBV4-2|TRBJ2-4|TRBD2
CASSQETIAGGQNIQYF
TGTGCCAGCAGCCAAGAGACGATAGCGGGGGGCCAGAACATTCAGTACTTC
>.|15|TRBV2|TRBJ2-3|.
CASKFESYSTDTQYF
TGTGCCAGCAAATTCGAGAGCTATAGCACAGATACGCAGTATTTT
>.|11|TRBV7-2|TRBJ2-3|.
CASSREITQYF
TGTGCCAGCAGCCGGGAAATAACGCAGTATTTT
>.|14|TRBV6-1|TRBJ1-1|.
CASRRVYQNTEAFF
TGTGCCAGCAGGAGGGTGTACCAGAACACTGAAGCTTTCTTT
>once|14|TRBV9|TRBJ2-1|.
CASSVASGYNEQFF
TGTGCCAGCAGCGTAGCGAGCGGCTACAATGAGCAGTTCTTC
>few|14|TRBV2|TRBJ1-2|.
CASSEAGRNYGYTF
TGTGCCAGCAGTGAAGCCGGACGGAACTATGGCTACACCTTC
>.|16|TRBV11-3|TRBJ2-2|TRBD2
CASSRRASGDTGELFF
TGTGCCAGCAGCCGACGGGCTAGCGGGGACACCGGGGAGCTGTTTTTT
>once|16|TRBV6-5|TRBJ1-4|TRBD1
CASSYGADRGNEKLFF
TGTGCCAGCAGTTACGGGGCGGACAGGGGGAATGAAAAACTGTTTTTT
>.|16|TRBV28|TRBJ2-1|TRBD2
CASSLGSSGGSNEQFF
TGTGCCAGCAGTTTAGGTTCTAGCGGGGGCTCTAATGAGCAGTTCTTC
>.|11|TRBV27|TRBJ2-3|.
CASGFLGTQYF
TGTGCCAGTGGGTTCTTGGGGACGCAGTATTTT
>.|13|TRBV5-4|TRBJ2-1|.
CASSLTGANEQFF
TGTGCCAGCAGCTTGACTGGGGCCAATGAGCAGTTCTTC
>.|13|TRBV27|TRBJ2-7|.
CASSLELQGEQYF
TGTGCCAGCAGTTTAGAGTTGCAGGGGGAGCAGTACTTC
>.|11|TRBV6-5|TRBJ1-2|.
CASRTDYGYTF
TGTGCCAGCAGAACAGACTATGGCTACACCTTC
>.|13|TRBV29-1|TRBJ1-2|.
CSALREGTRGYTF
TGCAGCGCCCTAAGGGAAGGGACCCGTGGCTACACCTTC
>few|15|TRBV9|TRBJ2-3|.
CASSSTVLTTDTQYF
TGTGCCAGCAGCTCCACCGTACTTACCACAGATACGCAGTATTTT
>.|17|TRBV12-2|TRBJ2-4|.
CASRLAEGELAKNIQYF
TGTGCAAGTCGCTTAGCGGAAGGGGAGCTAGCCAAAAACATTCAGTACTTC
>few|16|TRBV11-2|TRBJ2-1|TRBD2
CASSFHRLAVYNEQFF
TGTGCCAGCAGCTTTCACCGACTAGCGGTCTACAATGAGCAGTTCTTC
>.|13|TRBV30|TRBJ2-1|.
CAWRPKGYNEQFF
TGTGCCTGGAGGCCTAAGGGGTACAATGAGCAGTTCTTC
>.|13|TRBV2|TRBJ2-5|TRBD2
CASSDREGETQYF
TGTGCCAGCAGTGACAGGGAGGGGGAGACCCAGTACTTC
>.|15|TRBV18|TRBJ2-7|TRBD1
CASSPPGTVRYEQYF
TGTGCCAGCTCACCACCCGGGACAGTACGCTACGAGCAGTACTTC
>.|15|TRBV6-5|TRBJ2-7|.
CASSRTSRSSYEQYF
TGTGCCAGCAGCCGGACTTCCCGCAGCTCCTACGAGCAGTACTTC
>.|15|TRBV5-1|TRBJ2-5|TRBD2
CASSTGTSGGETQYF
TGCGCCAGCAGCACCGGGACTAGCGGGGGTGAGACCCAGTACTTC
>medium-sized|12|TRBV7-6|TRBJ2-7|TRBD1
CAILTGNNEQYF
TGTGCCATCCTGACAGGGAATAACGAGCAGTACTTC
>.|18|TRBV28|TRBJ1-4|TRBD1
CASSLQGGRVLLNEKLFF
TGTGCCAGCAGCCTACAGGGGGGTAGAGTCTTACTTAATGAAAAACTGTTTTTT
>.|15|TRBV4-1|TRBJ1-4|TRBD1
CASSQEGQGGEKLFF
TGCGCCAGCAGCCAAGAGGGACAGGGAGGTGAAAAACTGTTTTTT
>once|15|TRBV27|TRBJ2-1|TRBD2
CASSFSGSSYNEQFF
TGTGCCAGCAGTTTTAGCGGGAGCTCCTACAATGAGCAGTTCTTC
>.|19|TRBV5-1|TRBJ2-4|TRBD2
CASSLSPAGESIAKNIQYF
TGCGCCAGCAGCTTGAGTCCTGCGGGGGAGAGTATAGCCAAAAACATTCAGTACTTC
>.|13|TRBV23-1|TRBJ2-4|TRBD1
CASDRVDKNIQYF
TGCGCCAGCGACAGGGTGGACAAAAACATTCAGTACTTC
>.|14|TRBV7-9|TRBJ1-1|.
CASSLGRERSEAFF
TGTGCCAGCAGCCTCGGACGGGAAAGGTCTGAAGCTTTCTTT
>.|13|TRBV19|TRBJ1-5|.
CASSMGGDQPQHF
TGTGCCAGTAGTATGGGTGGGGATCAGCCCCAGCATTTT
>few|15|TRBV5-4|TRBJ2-1|TRBD1
CASSLGGQGVNEQFF
TGTGCCAGCAGCTTAGGGGGACAGGGGGTCAATGAGCAGTTCTTC
>.|13|TRBV2|TRBJ2-2|.
CASRGPYTGELFF
TGTGCCAGCAGGGGGCCTTACACCGGGGAGCTGTTTTTT
>few|14|TRBV9|TRBJ1-2|.
CASSPGRGNYGYTF
TGTGCCAGCAGCCCCGGGAGGGGGAACTATGGCTACACCTTC
>.|14|TRBV30|TRBJ1-3|.
CATTTRRAGNTIYF
TGTGCCACAACCACCCGGAGGGCTGGAAACACCATATATTTT
>.|16|TRBV9|TRBJ1-4|.
CASSVSGGTTGEKLFF
TGTGCCAGCAGCGTAAGCGGCGGGACAACGGGGGAAAAACTGTTTTTT
>.|12|TRBV29-1|TRBJ1-1|TRBD1
CSAGGLNTEAFF
TGCAGTGCAGGGGGCCTGAACACTGAAGCTTTCTTT
>.|16|TRBV5-6|TRBJ2-2|TRBD1
CASSPKGAKDTGELFF
TGTGCCAGCAGCCCCAAGGGGGCGAAGGACACCGGGGAGCTGTTTTTT
>.|11|TRBV27|TRBJ2-7|.
CASRTGYEQYF
TGTGCCAGCAGGACAGGTTACGAGCAGTACTTC
>.|19|TRBV5-1|TRBJ2-5|TRBD2
CASSLRGTSGGAGTETQYF
TGCGCCAGCAGCTTGAGGGGCACTAGCGGGGGGGCCGGGACAGAGACCCAGTACTTC
>.|16|TRBV2|TRBJ2-7|TRBD1
CASKINRGLRSYEQYF
TGTGCCAGCAAAATTAACAGGGGGCTTAGGTCCTACGAGCAGTACTTC